This T cell receptor (beta chain) came from a study of blood T cell repertoires in COVID-19. This clone came up a few times. Produced via immunoSEQ multiplex PCR; TCRdb's table is partial and in-frame only. Of about 140,000 clones in the sample, about three quarters were seen once. The germline V gene encodes CDR1 SQVTM and CDR2 ANQGSEA. V dropped 3 bases and J dropped 4 bases, with 10 bases sitting between them. CDR3 length: 13 amino acids. Sequencing used peripheral blood. The rearrangement uses TRBV29-1 and TRBJ1-3, with a possible D match to TRBD1 (5 bases). This receptor was taken from a middle-aged man with acute or convalescent COVID-19. This CDR3 is CSVESTVGNTIYF. The CDR3 nucleotides are TGCAGCGTTGAGTCGACAGTCGGAAACACCATATATTTT.